This paragraph covers one TCR beta chain sequence. This clone turned up a few times. Its antigen target is currently unknown. Qualities for individual bases were not recorded, and no much larger clone is one base off. TCRbeta CDR3 regions were amplified from genomic DNA using the immunoSEQ Assay, a bias-controlled multiplex PCR. The paper's processing steps were these. Within the assay, amplification of reference gene primers was used to estimate how many nucleated cells each sample contained. To quantify the absolute abundance of each unique TCRbeta CDR3 rearrangement, sequence reads were collapsed and filtered. Productive Simpson clonality was computed per sample as the square root of Simpson's diversity index over productive rearrangements. TCRdb's version of the immuneACCESS table is confined to in-frame rearrangements and falls short of the full clone set. An unresolved V gene accounts for under half of the shortfall where checked; the remainder is of unknown origin. The DNA gave D and trimming, while V, J and clone size come from that table. Counted in this sample were about 300,000 clones; about nine tenths of them appeared once. The ten largest make up 4% to 5% of the sample.

Participants in the prospective study were enrolled through a virtual design, were aged about 18 to 100 years, and lived in approximately 25 United States geographic areas. In the prospective study, cohorts were assigned on the basis of participant-reported clinical history obtained from a screening survey and a study questionnaire. For ImmuneRACE Cohort 3, a participant was defined as recovered based on two consecutive negative NP/OP PCR tests, clearance by a healthcare professional, or resolution of symptoms. Each participant in the prospective study had whole blood, serum and a nasopharyngeal or oropharyngeal swab collected by mobile phlebotomists. Over an approximately two-month period, participants in the prospective study had the option of providing additional blood draws and questionnaires. Before DNA extraction, prospective study blood samples were shipped either frozen or at room temperature.

The sample comes from a study of blood T cell repertoires in COVID-19 (dated by TCRdb to about 2020). In the study overall: Collaborator samples came from the United States, Italy and Spain and covered acute and convalescent phases of COVID-19. The prospective study material was composed of cDNA or gDNA derived from T cells, B-cell-depleted T cells, or PBMCs. Deeply sampled blood TCRbeta repertoires from subjects exposed to, actively infected with, or recovered from COVID-19 were included in the dataset. The repertoires were released in a freely available public database intended as a resource for research on the immune response to SARS-CoV-2. Samples came from the ongoing ImmuneRACE study (first 160 participants) plus 1,254 subjects from 6 global collaborators. A de-identified subject ID, COVID-19 status, age in years and sex were almost always included in the sample metadata. Where available, HLA class I and class II types were taken from metadata supplied by the sample provider and were not determined by assay-based typing.

Results the study describes overall, beyond this receptor: How much clinical and demographic metadata was included differed by source and by participant, and the metadata was provided uncurated.

The material sequenced was PBMCs or T cells enriched from blood (not recorded which). This sequence was found in a man aged 30-40 years who had recovered from COVID-19.

CDR3 region: CASSLFLRAGDASGQETQYF. Here is the DNA: TGTGCCAGCAGCCTCTTCCTCCGGGCAGGGGACGCTAGCGGGCAAGAGACCCAGTACTTC. The rearranged chain carries TRBV4-2 and TRBJ2-5, with TRBD2 identical over 8 junction bases. The CDR3 goes from the cysteine to the phenylalanine over 20 residues. Solely the CDR3 DNA is kept, with 60 bases framed from the first base. From the germline V gene, CDR1 is LGHNA and CDR2 is YNFKEQ. V loses 4 bases at its end and J loses 2 bases; junction bases beyond the gene matches: 21.